The 16 T cell receptor beta chains listed next were all sequenced from one sample in a study of beta chain features in type 1 diabetes. Study findings and constraints: When Type 1 diabetes patients were examined, their TCRB CDR3s proved moderately but significantly shorter in all four CD4+ subsets.

For these TCRs, the target antigens are not known. TCRB transcripts that were expressed got sequenced, as all of the isolated RNA had been reverse transcribed. Sequencing used immunoSEQ multiplex PCR; TCRdb keeps in-frame clones, though not all of them. The sample has almost 350,000 clones, roughly 9% seen once. The material sequenced was central memory CD4+ T cells from blood. The receptors were gathered from a man aged 25 to 40 with type 1 diabetes.

This clone came up a few times. The chain combines TRBV5-1 with TRBJ2-5, with D perhaps TRBD1 (5 bases). The V gene lost 0 bases and the J gene lost 5 bases, with 14 bases spanning the gap. From germline, CDR1 is SGHRS and CDR2 YFSETQ. The CDR3 consists of 15 residues. The CDR3 is CASSLEARDVETQYF. Written as DNA, the CDR3 is TGCGCCAGCAGCTTGGAAGCCAGGGATGTGGAGACCCAGTACTTC.

This clone occurred a few times. This chain joins TRBV19 and TRBJ2-5; D is ambiguous. Germline assignment: CDR1 LNHDA and CDR2 SQIVND (reference sequence). Trimming pared 8 bases from V and 1 base from J, leaving 17 bases between. CDR3 length equals 15 residues. The CDR3 spells CASGNDLGGQETQYF. The CDR3 DNA follows: TGTGCCAGTGGAAACGATCTCGGTGGCCAAGAGACCCAGTACTTC.

The rearrangement links TRBV5-1 to TRBJ1-4; D is perhaps TRBD1 (5 bases). The germline CDR1 and CDR2 sequences are SGHRS and YFSETQ. V was shortened by 4 bases and J by 0 bases, with 13 bases between the two germline ends. The CDR3 consists of 16 residues. CDR3 nucleotide sequence: TGCGCCAGCAGCCCAGGGACGGTGGCAACTAATGAAAAACTGTTTTTT. Translation: CASSPGTVATNEKLFF.

This clone occurred a few times. CDR3 nucleotides: TGCAGCCCACAGAGACAGTCTGAAGCTTTCTTT. Protein: CSPQRQSEAFF. The chain has TRBV29-1 and TRBJ1-1; D is possibly TRBD1 (5 bases). This CDR3 is 11 amino acids long. CDR1 SQVTM and CDR2 ANQGSEA come from the germline V gene. V lost 8 bases and J 6 bases, leaving 13 bases between the germline ends.

The rearrangement links TRBV6-5 to TRBJ2-7; unclear D gene. The CDR3 has 15 amino acids. Germline V gene sequence: CDR1 MNHEY, CDR2 SVGAGI. The V end lost 6 bases, the J end lost 6 bases, and 21 bases lay between the germline ends. Written as DNA, the CDR3 is TGTGCCAGCAGCCGTCTCGGCTTGTCTGGGCTCGAGCAGTACTTC. The encoded protein is CASSRLGLSGLEQYF.

The V and J genes are TRBV5-1 and TRBJ2-2; 8 bases fit TRBD2. With V trimmed by 4 bases and J by 0 bases, 8 bases remained unmatched. This CDR3 has 17 residues. Germline CDR1 reads SGHRS; CDR2 reads YFSETQ. CDR3 loop: CASSLHPSGSNTGELFF. CDR3 bases: TGCGCCAGCAGCCTGCACCCTAGCGGGTCGAACACCGGGGAGCTGTTTTTT.

Only a few counts were recorded for this clone. This chain links TRBV30 with TRBJ2-5, with 10 bases that match TRBD1. This CDR3 comprises 13 residues. Germline CDR1 reads GTSNPN; CDR2 reads SVGIG (reference sequence). V gave up 5 bases and J gave up 11 bases; unmatched junction bases: 11. In DNA, the CDR3 is TGTGCCTGGGAACGGGACAGGGGAGGGGAGCAGTACTTC. It specifies CAWERDRGGEQYF.

This clone was seen a handful of times. The chain links TRBV6-5 to TRBJ1-1; D unresolved. CDR1 is MNHEY, CDR2 SVGAGI, per germline. The ends were cut back, 4 bases at V and 3 bases at J, with 9 bases in the middle. This CDR3 has 13 residues. The CDR3 protein is CASSSSFDTEAFF. The CDR3 DNA is TGTGCCAGCAGTTCCTCTTTCGACACTGAAGCTTTCTTT.

The genes are TRBV29-1 and TRBJ1-1; D is uncertain. The CDR3 is made up of 12 amino acids. V shed 5 bases and J shed 7 bases, with 14 bases lying between them. The germline gives CDR1 SQVTM, CDR2 ANQGSEA. The CDR3 region is CSVTVDGSEAFF. The CDR3 DNA reads as TGCAGCGTTACCGTGGATGGGAGTGAAGCTTTCTTT.

This clone appeared a few times. CDR3 nucleotides: TGTGCCAGCAGTCCCCAGGGGGACAATCAGCCCCAGCATTTT. Its protein product is CASSPQGDNQPQHF. V and J are TRBV27 and TRBJ1-5, with 7 bases lining up with TRBD1. V lost 5 bases, J lost 3 bases, and 4 bases stayed unmatched. This CDR3 spans 14 amino acids. Germline CDR1 MNHEY, CDR2 SMNVEV (reference sequence).

Details on this clone: Within the sample, other DNA sequences also encode this same CDR3. V is TRBV30 and J is TRBJ1-6, with unresolved D. Germline V gene sequence: CDR1 GTSNPN, CDR2 SVGIG (reference sequence). V dropped 1 base and J dropped 7 bases, with 5 bases sitting between them. This CDR3 region has 12 residues. In DNA form, the CDR3 reads TGTGCCTGGAGTGACAGAAATTCACCCCTCCACTTT. It specifies CAWSDRNSPLHF.

A remark on this clone: This may stem from a read error, because a much larger clone lies one nucleotide away. The chain uses TRBV5-1 and TRBJ2-2; 9 bases are shared with TRBD2. The CDR3 runs 15 residues. The germline gives CDR1 SGHRS, CDR2 YFSETQ. V lost 6 bases and J lost 6; bases outside the gene matches: 9. CDR3 in amino acids: CASTSSGSRAGELFF. CDR3 nucleotide sequence: TGCGCCAGCACCAGTAGCGGGAGCCGGGCCGGGGAGCTGTTTTTT.

This clone was seen a handful of times. The chain couples TRBV30 to TRBJ1-1; no reliable D call. The CDR3 is made up of 13 amino acids. Germline V lookup: CDR1 GTSNPN, CDR2 SVGIG (reference sequence). Trimming took 2 bases from V and 3 from J, leaving 10 bases between them. The CDR3 coding sequence is TGTGCCTGGAGTCTTTCCCATGACACTGAAGCTTTCTTT. This encodes CAWSLSHDTEAFF.

The rearrangement links TRBV30 to TRBJ2-5; tentative D call: TRBD2 (6 bases). CDR1 and CDR2 from the germline V gene are GTSNPN and SVGIG (reference sequence). Trimming shortened V by 5 bases and J by 5 bases, and 18 bases separated the two germline ends. CDR3 length: 14 amino acids. The CDR3, as DNA: TGTGCCTGGGGGACGGGGGAAGGCGTGGAGACCCAGTACTTC. It translates to CAWGTGEGVETQYF.

The rearrangement joins TRBV15 to TRBJ2-5; D is ambiguous. The germline gives CDR1 LNHNV, CDR2 YYDKDF (reference sequence). This CDR3 comprises 16 residues. Trimming pared 0 bases from V and 2 bases from J, leaving 13 bases between. CDR3 protein: CATSREGRPTQETQYF. DNA for the CDR3: TGTGCCACCAGCAGAGAAGGCCGGCCCACACAAGAGACCCAGTACTTC.

In its sample, this clone was seen a few times. The chain carries TRBV7-9 and TRBJ2-3; D unresolved. This CDR3 has 13 amino acids. CDR1 SEHNR and CDR2 FQNEAQ come from the germline V gene (reference sequence). V was pared by 3 bases and J by 2 bases, with 6 bases between. DNA for the CDR3: TGTGCCAGCAGCTTCGGGTTCACAGATACGCAGTATTTT. Its translation is CASSFGFTDTQYF.